Each of the 31 T cell receptor beta chains below was sequenced from the same sample in a study of cytomegalovirus exposure and HLA in healthy donors. Generated by immunoSEQ multiplex PCR, the TCRdb table keeps only in-frame clones and is missing some. The table lists 250,000 to 300,000 clones, roughly 89% of them singletons, with more than 0.35% in the top ten. The sequenced sample was PBMCs. These receptor sequences come from a woman aged 18-30 years in good health and CMV-seronegative.

The gene calls are TRBV7-6 and TRBJ1-3, with TRBD1 identical over 8 bases. Germline CDR1 and CDR2: SGHVS and FNYEAQ. This CDR3 contains 13 residues. This CDR3 is CAVQGDSGNTIYF. DNA of the CDR3: TGTGCAGTACAGGGGGACTCTGGAAACACCATATATTTT.

The chain is built from TRBV11-2 and TRBJ2-7, with 8 positions matching TRBD1. The germline V gene has CDR1 SGHAT and CDR2 FQNNGV. The V segment lost 5 bases and the J segment 2 bases; nucleotides outside the gene matches: 8. CDR3 size: 15 residues. In DNA form, the CDR3 reads TGTGCCAGCAGCCAGGGGGCGGGGCGGACCTACGAGCAGTACTTC. Translated, it gives CASSQGAGRTYEQYF.

This clone was found a few times. The chain employs TRBV4-1 and TRBJ1-1; perhaps TRBD1 as D (5 bases). CDR1 is MGHRA, CDR2 YSYEKL, per germline. There are 16 residues in the CDR3. With 3 bases removed from V and 7 bases from J, the gap between germline ends came to 21 bases. The DNA for the CDR3 is TGCGCCAGCAGCCACGCAGGGCAGGGAACCCCCCTTGAAGCTTTCTTT. Encoded protein: CASSHAGQGTPLEAFF.

V usage is TRBV13 and J usage is TRBJ1-2, with TRBD1 identical over 9 bases. The CDR3 totals 12 residues. CDR1 and CDR2 (germline): PRHDT, FYEKMQ (reference sequence). V was clipped by 5 bases and J by 9 bases; unmatched bases: 4. For the CDR3, the DNA is TGTGCCAGCAGCGAGGGACAGGGAAGCTACACCTTC. This codes for CASSEGQGSYTF.

The chain links TRBV7-2 to TRBJ2-5; 8 bases match TRBD1. Germline assignment: CDR1 SGHTA and CDR2 FQGNSA. J gave up 2 bases and V 3 bases, and 5 bases lay outside the gene matches. The CDR3 length is 15 residues. CDR3: CASSFAGGPQETQYF. In nucleotides, the CDR3 is TGTGCCAGCAGCTTCGCAGGGGGCCCTCAAGAGACCCAGTACTTC. Together with reference TRBV7-2 and TRBJ2-5, the CDR3 gives the full variable domain: GAGVSQSPSNKVTEKGKDVELRCDPISGHTALYWYRQSLGQGLEFLIYFQGNSAPDKSGLPSDRFSAERTGGSVSTLTIQRTQQEDSAVYLCASSFAGGPQETQYFGPGTRLLVL.

This chain connects TRBV5-1 to TRBJ1-6; 8 bases align to TRBD1. Germline trimming cut 3 bases from V and 7 bases from J; bases unmatched to any gene: 9. CDR1 and CDR2 (germline): SGHRS, YFSETQ. The CDR3 totals 16 residues. CDR3 in DNA: TGCGCCAGCAGCTGGGCAATGGGACAGGAAAATTCACCCCTCCACTTT. Translation: CASSWAMGQENSPLHF.

The gene calls are TRBV4-1 and TRBJ1-3, with TRBD1 matching 11 bases. V shed 3 bases and J 2 bases; nucleotides not matched to a gene: 6. This CDR3 is 17 amino acids long. The germline V gene encodes CDR1 MGHRA and CDR2 YSYEKL. CDR3 amino acids: CASSQPGQGVPGNTIYF. CDR3 DNA sequence: TGCGCCAGCAGCCAGCCGGGACAGGGGGTCCCTGGAAACACCATATATTTT.

The chain has TRBV6-5 and TRBJ1-5; D gene ambiguous. The CDR3 has 14 residues. Germline CDR1 MNHEY, CDR2 SVGAGI. V dropped 2 bases and J dropped 0 bases, with 5 bases sitting between them. The CDR3 loop is CASSYSSSNQPQHF. The CDR3, as DNA: TGTGCCAGCAGTTACAGCTCTAGCAATCAGCCCCAGCATTTT.

The chain links TRBV19 to TRBJ1-5; TRBD1 agrees at 9 bases. The CDR3 has 14 residues. Unmatched junction bases numbered 8, after V lost 10 bases and J lost 4 bases. CDR1 and CDR2 (germline): LNHDA, SQIVND (reference sequence). DNA of the CDR3: TGTGCCACCGACAGGGGGTGGGTGAATCAGCCCCAGCATTTT. Translating gives CATDRGWVNQPQHF.

The genes are TRBV25-1 and TRBJ1-2; D remains ambiguous. Deletions cut 3 bases from V and 0 bases from J, with 8 bases between. The length of the CDR3 is 14 residues. Germline assignment: CDR1 MGHDK and CDR2 SYGVNS. The CDR3 spells CASSDRGTNYGYTF. The DNA of the CDR3 is TGTGCCAGCAGTGATCGGGGTACTAACTATGGCTACACCTTC.

This chain connects TRBV14 to TRBJ2-1; 14 nucleotides match TRBD2. The CDR3 sequence is 17 residues long. Unmatched junction bases numbered 3, after V lost 0 bases and J lost 5 bases. CDR1 and CDR2 (germline): SGHDN, FVKESK. CDR3 region: CASSQEVGLAGDNEQFF. CDR3 bases: TGTGCCAGCAGCCAAGAGGTGGGACTAGCGGGGGACAATGAGCAGTTCTTC. Full variable domain (remainder filled in from reference TRBV14 and TRBJ2-1): EAGVTQFPSHSVIEKGQTVTLRCDPISGHDNLYWYRRVMGKEIKFLLHFVKESKQDESGMPNNRFLAERTGGTYSTLKVQPAELEDSGVYFCASSQEVGLAGDNEQFFGPGTRLTVL.

The V call is TRBV11-2, the J call TRBJ1-2; D call uncertain. CDR1 is SGHAT, CDR2 FQNNGV, per germline. Trimming cost V 5 bases and J 0 bases, with 7 bases left between them. The CDR3 consists of 13 residues. The CDR3 sequence is CASSLTTNYGYTF. CDR3 bases: TGTGCCAGCAGCCTGACAACTAACTATGGCTACACCTTC.

This rearrangement joins TRBV27 to TRBJ2-7, with TRBD1 identical over 10 bases. The CDR3 is made up of 16 amino acids. The germline gives CDR1 MNHEY, CDR2 SMNVEV (reference sequence). Trimming cost V 3 bases and J 3 bases; bases outside gene matches: 8. Written as DNA, the CDR3 is TGTGCCAGCAGTTTTGACAACCGGGACAGGGGCTACGAGCAGTACTTC. This sequence encodes CASSFDNRDRGYEQYF.

This chain links TRBV28 with TRBJ1-6; D gene unclear. This CDR3 contains 15 residues. Trimming removed 4 bases from V and 10 bases from J, with 17 bases in between. Germline assignment: CDR1 MDHEN and CDR2 SYDVKM. The CDR3 loop reads CASSSRGGLRSPLHF. The CDR3 nucleotides are TGTGCCAGCAGTTCCCGTGGAGGGCTGAGGTCACCCCTCCACTTT.

V gene TRBV10-2 combines with J gene TRBJ2-7; TRBD1 might be the D (5 bases). The V and J ends lost 6 bases and 6 bases respectively, with 21 bases between them. CDR3 length equals 15 residues. The germline CDR1 and CDR2 sequences are WSHSY and SAAADI. CDR3 sequence: CASSGRTGDWGEQYV. The CDR3 DNA is TGCGCCAGCAGCGGACGAACAGGTGACTGGGGCGAGCAGTACGTC.

This clone was counted only a few times. The genes are TRBV6-1 and TRBJ1-2; D is undetermined. CDR1 MNHNS and CDR2 SASEGT come from the germline V gene. The CDR3 consists of 12 residues. Trimming shortened V by 8 bases and J by 3 bases, and 10 bases separated the two germline ends. CDR3 sequence reads: CASLTLDYGYTF. The CDR3 coding sequence is TGTGCCAGCTTAACCCTAGACTATGGCTACACCTTC.

The CDR3 region has the DNA TGTGCCATCAGTGGGGGGGACTCGGGGTATCAGCCCCAGCATTTT. Its protein is CAISGGDSGYQPQHF. J is TRBJ1-5 and V is TRBV10-3; D perhaps matches TRBD1 (5 bases). The CDR3 is made up of 15 amino acids. The germline CDR1 and CDR2 sequences are ENHRY and SYGVKD. V was cut by 4 bases and J by 5 bases, with 15 bases left in between.

The rearrangement links TRBV14 to TRBJ2-2; 7 bases fit TRBD1. The germline gives CDR1 SGHDN, CDR2 FVKESK. The CDR3 totals 17 residues. Trimming cost V 0 bases and J 1 base; bases outside gene matches: 5. The CDR3 DNA is TGTGCCAGCAGCCAAGATCAGGGGGTCAGGAACACCGGGGAGCTGTTTTTT. Encoded protein: CASSQDQGVRNTGELFF.

The rearrangement uses TRBV5-4 and TRBJ2-6; D ambiguous. This CDR3 is built from 13 residues. Germline CDR1 SGHNT, CDR2 YYREEE (reference sequence). Trimming cost V 3 bases and J 2 bases, with 3 bases left between them. CDR3 amino acids: CASSSAGANVLTF. In DNA, the CDR3 is TGTGCCAGCAGCTCAGCTGGGGCCAACGTCCTGACTTTC.

This chain links TRBV28 with TRBJ2-7; perhaps TRBD2 as D (5 bases). V lost 1 base to trimming and J lost 6 bases, with 13 bases between them. CDR3 length: 14 residues. In germline, CDR1 is MDHEN, CDR2 SYDVKM. CDR3 region: CASSLYGSSSEQYV. CDR3 DNA: TGTGCCAGCAGTTTATATGGGTCTAGCAGCGAGCAGTACGTC.

This clone was picked up one time. The chain carries TRBV7-9 and TRBJ1-4; the match to TRBD1 covers 7 bases. CDR1 SEHNR and CDR2 FQNEAQ come from the germline V gene (reference sequence). After removal of 5 bases from V and 3 bases from J, the junction contained 6 bases not matched to a gene. The CDR3 contains 15 residues. The CDR3 DNA is TGTGCCAGCAGCCGAAAGGGGGCGGCTAATGAAAAACTGTTTTTT. It encodes CASSRKGAANEKLFF.

The chain uses TRBV6-1 and TRBJ2-7; D call uncertain. The V gene lost 1 base and the J gene lost 8 bases, with 12 bases spanning the gap. The germline V gene has CDR1 MNHNS and CDR2 SASEGT. The CDR3 runs to 13 residues. The CDR3 DNA reads as TGTGCCAGCAGTGAAGTTACAATAGGACAGCAGTACGTC. It is translated as CASSEVTIGQQYV.

The rearrangement joins TRBV6-5 to TRBJ1-4, with a tentative D call TRBD1 (6 bases). The CDR3 contains 15 residues. The V end was cut by 8 bases, the J end by 0 bases, with 13 bases between. The germline V gene has CDR1 MNHEY and CDR2 SVGAGI. As DNA, the CDR3 is TGTGCCAGCTCACTACAGGGAGCAACTAATGAAAAACTGTTTTTT. This encodes CASSLQGATNEKLFF.

This clone was observed a single time. The rearrangement links TRBV11-2 to TRBJ2-7; possibly TRBD2 for D (6 bases). Per germline, CDR1 SGHAT and CDR2 FQNNGV. V gave up 2 bases and J gave up 0 bases, with 14 bases separating them. The CDR3 covers 16 residues. The CDR3 bases are TGTGCCAGCAGCTTAATATCTGGGGGGACCTCCTACGAGCAGTACTTC. Amino acid sequence: CASSLISGGTSYEQYF. Using reference TRBV11-2 and TRBJ2-7 for the parts outside the CDR3, the full variable domain is EAGVAQSPRYKIIEKRQSVAFWCNPISGHATLYWYQQILGQGPKLLIQFQNNGVVDDSQLPKDRFSAERLKGVDSTLKIQPAKLEDSAVYLCASSLISGGTSYEQYFGPGTRLTVT.

The CDR3 reads CAISESTGRTLVDTEAFF. DNA of the CDR3: TGTGCCATCAGTGAGTCGACCGGACGGACTCTCGTGGACACTGAAGCTTTCTTT. The gene calls are TRBV10-3 and TRBJ1-1, with D unresolved. V gave up 0 bases and J gave up 3 bases, with 20 bases separating them. The CDR3 contains 18 residues. Germline CDR1 is ENHRY and CDR2 is SYGVKD.

The CDR3 protein is CASSESFMPGGETQYF. The CDR3 DNA reads TGCGCCAGCAGTGAGTCGTTCATGCCGGGGGGAGAGACCCAGTACTTC. The V gene is TRBV10-1, the J gene TRBJ2-5; TRBD2 matches 7 bases. Germline values: CDR1 WNHNN, CDR2 SYGVQD (reference sequence). The CDR3 runs 16 residues. Germline trimming cut 0 bases from V and 4 bases from J; bases unmatched to any gene: 8.

This chain connects TRBV30 to TRBJ2-5; 8 nucleotides agree with TRBD2. V was pared by 0 bases and J by 0 bases, with 6 bases of the junction left unmatched. The germline V gene has CDR1 GTSNPN and CDR2 SVGIG (reference sequence). The CDR3 loop spans 16 amino acids. CDR3 amino acids: CAWSVAGGQNQETQYF. CDR3 DNA sequence: TGTGCCTGGAGTGTCGCGGGGGGCCAGAACCAAGAGACCCAGTACTTC.

The V and J genes are TRBV6-5 and TRBJ2-3; TRBD2 matches at 7 bases. CDR3 length: 15 amino acids. After removal of 5 bases from V and 4 bases from J, the junction contained 9 bases not matched to a gene. CDR1 and CDR2 (germline): MNHEY, SVGAGI. CDR3 loop: CASSRTSVSSDTQYF. The CDR3 nucleotides read TGTGCCAGCAGTAGGACTAGTGTTTCTTCAGATACGCAGTATTTT.

The chain has TRBV7-2 and TRBJ2-3; TRBD2 is a possible D gene (7 bases). The CDR3 totals 17 residues. Germline V lookup: CDR1 SGHTA, CDR2 FQGNSA. V was cut by 1 base and J by 2 bases, with 16 bases left in between. The DNA for the CDR3 is TGTGCCAGCAGCTTAGGCTTGGTTGCGGGGGCCACAGATACGCAGTATTTT. It translates to CASSLGLVAGATDTQYF.

The genes are TRBV6-5 and TRBJ1-4; 9 bases match TRBD1. This CDR3 comprises 15 residues. Losses at the gene ends were 4 bases for V and 5 bases for J; bases not matched to a gene: 5. CDR1 and CDR2 (germline): MNHEY, SVGAGI. CDR3 nucleotide sequence: TGTGCCAGCAGTTCTACAGGGGGCGCGAATGAAAAACTGTTTTTT. Its translation is CASSSTGGANEKLFF.

In the case of this clone: Other DNA variants within this sample encode the same CDR3. This chain joins TRBV7-9 and TRBJ1-1; no firm D call. This CDR3 region has 13 residues. With 1 base removed from V and 2 bases from J, the gap between germline ends came to 5 bases. In germline, CDR1 is SEHNR, CDR2 FQNEAQ (reference sequence). CDR3 region: CASSLDLNTEAFF. CDR3 in DNA: TGTGCCAGCAGCTTAGATTTAAACACTGAAGCTTTCTTT.